This paragraph covers one T cell receptor (beta chain) sequence. Its target antigen remains unknown. It has no much larger one-base neighbor in the sample; base qualities were not kept. The source of the sample is a study of blood T cell repertoires in COVID-19 (dated by TCRdb to 2018 to 2021). With respect to the entire study: Samples from collaborators originated in the United States, Italy and Spain and spanned both the acute and convalescent phases of COVID-19. The sample metadata nearly always contained a de-identified subject ID, COVID-19 status, age in years and sex. The repertoires were made available in a free public database intended to serve as a resource for research on the immune response to SARS-CoV-2. Where HLA class I and class II types were available, the types were taken from metadata supplied by the sample provider, not from assay-based typing. The samples were drawn from the first 160 participants of the ongoing ImmuneRACE study and from 1,254 subjects provided by 6 global collaborators. The material from the prospective study consisted of cDNA or gDNA derived from T cells, B-cell-depleted T cells, or PBMCs. Subjects who had been exposed to COVID-19, were actively infected with it, or had recovered from it provided the deeply sampled blood TCRbeta repertoires that made up the dataset.

General study outcomes and caveats: The amount of clinical and demographic metadata varied by source and participant and was provided uncurated.

The immunoSEQ Assay, a bias-controlled multiplex PCR, was used to amplify TCRbeta CDR3 regions from genomic DNA. The paper's data handling went like this. Nucleated cell counts per sample were estimated from amplification of reference gene primers within the assay. To quantify the absolute abundance of each unique TCRbeta CDR3 rearrangement, sequence reads were collapsed and filtered. For each sample, productive Simpson clonality was calculated by taking the square root of Simpson's diversity index across productive rearrangements. Not all clones reach the TCRdb copy of this immuneACCESS table, which keeps in-frame sequences only. Checked studies attribute under half of the gap to unresolved V genes and leave the rest unexplained. V and J calls and clone size are as listed in that table; D and trimming were resolved from the DNA. A total of nearly 300,000 clones appear in this sample, 70% to 90% of them only once. The ten most abundant clones make up 5.5% to 8.5% of the sample.

A second Seattle source provided samples from volunteer blood donors who had recovered from COVID-19. Whole blood was collected in K2EDTA tubes by collaborating institutions according to the institutions' own protocols. For TCRbeta analysis, collaborators shipped samples in one of three forms: frozen whole blood, isolated PBMCs, or DNA extracted from either of those sample types. Trimming removed 4 bases from V and 6 bases from J, leaving 13 bases between the germline ends. According to the germline V gene (reference sequence), CDR1 reads MNHEY and CDR2 reads SMNVEV. Including the terminal cysteine and phenylalanine, the CDR3 comprises 14 residues. Only the CDR3 region is kept as DNA, spanning 42 bases read in frame from base 1.

The clonotype originates from a woman aged 25-40 years who had recovered from COVID-19. The sample was peripheral blood. This receptor chain uses TRBV27 and TRBJ2-1, with TRBD2 perhaps the D gene, on 5 matching bases. DNA sequence: TGTGCCAGCAGTTCGCCCGCCCGGGGCAATGAGCAGTTCTTC. Translated, it gives CASSSPARGNEQFF.